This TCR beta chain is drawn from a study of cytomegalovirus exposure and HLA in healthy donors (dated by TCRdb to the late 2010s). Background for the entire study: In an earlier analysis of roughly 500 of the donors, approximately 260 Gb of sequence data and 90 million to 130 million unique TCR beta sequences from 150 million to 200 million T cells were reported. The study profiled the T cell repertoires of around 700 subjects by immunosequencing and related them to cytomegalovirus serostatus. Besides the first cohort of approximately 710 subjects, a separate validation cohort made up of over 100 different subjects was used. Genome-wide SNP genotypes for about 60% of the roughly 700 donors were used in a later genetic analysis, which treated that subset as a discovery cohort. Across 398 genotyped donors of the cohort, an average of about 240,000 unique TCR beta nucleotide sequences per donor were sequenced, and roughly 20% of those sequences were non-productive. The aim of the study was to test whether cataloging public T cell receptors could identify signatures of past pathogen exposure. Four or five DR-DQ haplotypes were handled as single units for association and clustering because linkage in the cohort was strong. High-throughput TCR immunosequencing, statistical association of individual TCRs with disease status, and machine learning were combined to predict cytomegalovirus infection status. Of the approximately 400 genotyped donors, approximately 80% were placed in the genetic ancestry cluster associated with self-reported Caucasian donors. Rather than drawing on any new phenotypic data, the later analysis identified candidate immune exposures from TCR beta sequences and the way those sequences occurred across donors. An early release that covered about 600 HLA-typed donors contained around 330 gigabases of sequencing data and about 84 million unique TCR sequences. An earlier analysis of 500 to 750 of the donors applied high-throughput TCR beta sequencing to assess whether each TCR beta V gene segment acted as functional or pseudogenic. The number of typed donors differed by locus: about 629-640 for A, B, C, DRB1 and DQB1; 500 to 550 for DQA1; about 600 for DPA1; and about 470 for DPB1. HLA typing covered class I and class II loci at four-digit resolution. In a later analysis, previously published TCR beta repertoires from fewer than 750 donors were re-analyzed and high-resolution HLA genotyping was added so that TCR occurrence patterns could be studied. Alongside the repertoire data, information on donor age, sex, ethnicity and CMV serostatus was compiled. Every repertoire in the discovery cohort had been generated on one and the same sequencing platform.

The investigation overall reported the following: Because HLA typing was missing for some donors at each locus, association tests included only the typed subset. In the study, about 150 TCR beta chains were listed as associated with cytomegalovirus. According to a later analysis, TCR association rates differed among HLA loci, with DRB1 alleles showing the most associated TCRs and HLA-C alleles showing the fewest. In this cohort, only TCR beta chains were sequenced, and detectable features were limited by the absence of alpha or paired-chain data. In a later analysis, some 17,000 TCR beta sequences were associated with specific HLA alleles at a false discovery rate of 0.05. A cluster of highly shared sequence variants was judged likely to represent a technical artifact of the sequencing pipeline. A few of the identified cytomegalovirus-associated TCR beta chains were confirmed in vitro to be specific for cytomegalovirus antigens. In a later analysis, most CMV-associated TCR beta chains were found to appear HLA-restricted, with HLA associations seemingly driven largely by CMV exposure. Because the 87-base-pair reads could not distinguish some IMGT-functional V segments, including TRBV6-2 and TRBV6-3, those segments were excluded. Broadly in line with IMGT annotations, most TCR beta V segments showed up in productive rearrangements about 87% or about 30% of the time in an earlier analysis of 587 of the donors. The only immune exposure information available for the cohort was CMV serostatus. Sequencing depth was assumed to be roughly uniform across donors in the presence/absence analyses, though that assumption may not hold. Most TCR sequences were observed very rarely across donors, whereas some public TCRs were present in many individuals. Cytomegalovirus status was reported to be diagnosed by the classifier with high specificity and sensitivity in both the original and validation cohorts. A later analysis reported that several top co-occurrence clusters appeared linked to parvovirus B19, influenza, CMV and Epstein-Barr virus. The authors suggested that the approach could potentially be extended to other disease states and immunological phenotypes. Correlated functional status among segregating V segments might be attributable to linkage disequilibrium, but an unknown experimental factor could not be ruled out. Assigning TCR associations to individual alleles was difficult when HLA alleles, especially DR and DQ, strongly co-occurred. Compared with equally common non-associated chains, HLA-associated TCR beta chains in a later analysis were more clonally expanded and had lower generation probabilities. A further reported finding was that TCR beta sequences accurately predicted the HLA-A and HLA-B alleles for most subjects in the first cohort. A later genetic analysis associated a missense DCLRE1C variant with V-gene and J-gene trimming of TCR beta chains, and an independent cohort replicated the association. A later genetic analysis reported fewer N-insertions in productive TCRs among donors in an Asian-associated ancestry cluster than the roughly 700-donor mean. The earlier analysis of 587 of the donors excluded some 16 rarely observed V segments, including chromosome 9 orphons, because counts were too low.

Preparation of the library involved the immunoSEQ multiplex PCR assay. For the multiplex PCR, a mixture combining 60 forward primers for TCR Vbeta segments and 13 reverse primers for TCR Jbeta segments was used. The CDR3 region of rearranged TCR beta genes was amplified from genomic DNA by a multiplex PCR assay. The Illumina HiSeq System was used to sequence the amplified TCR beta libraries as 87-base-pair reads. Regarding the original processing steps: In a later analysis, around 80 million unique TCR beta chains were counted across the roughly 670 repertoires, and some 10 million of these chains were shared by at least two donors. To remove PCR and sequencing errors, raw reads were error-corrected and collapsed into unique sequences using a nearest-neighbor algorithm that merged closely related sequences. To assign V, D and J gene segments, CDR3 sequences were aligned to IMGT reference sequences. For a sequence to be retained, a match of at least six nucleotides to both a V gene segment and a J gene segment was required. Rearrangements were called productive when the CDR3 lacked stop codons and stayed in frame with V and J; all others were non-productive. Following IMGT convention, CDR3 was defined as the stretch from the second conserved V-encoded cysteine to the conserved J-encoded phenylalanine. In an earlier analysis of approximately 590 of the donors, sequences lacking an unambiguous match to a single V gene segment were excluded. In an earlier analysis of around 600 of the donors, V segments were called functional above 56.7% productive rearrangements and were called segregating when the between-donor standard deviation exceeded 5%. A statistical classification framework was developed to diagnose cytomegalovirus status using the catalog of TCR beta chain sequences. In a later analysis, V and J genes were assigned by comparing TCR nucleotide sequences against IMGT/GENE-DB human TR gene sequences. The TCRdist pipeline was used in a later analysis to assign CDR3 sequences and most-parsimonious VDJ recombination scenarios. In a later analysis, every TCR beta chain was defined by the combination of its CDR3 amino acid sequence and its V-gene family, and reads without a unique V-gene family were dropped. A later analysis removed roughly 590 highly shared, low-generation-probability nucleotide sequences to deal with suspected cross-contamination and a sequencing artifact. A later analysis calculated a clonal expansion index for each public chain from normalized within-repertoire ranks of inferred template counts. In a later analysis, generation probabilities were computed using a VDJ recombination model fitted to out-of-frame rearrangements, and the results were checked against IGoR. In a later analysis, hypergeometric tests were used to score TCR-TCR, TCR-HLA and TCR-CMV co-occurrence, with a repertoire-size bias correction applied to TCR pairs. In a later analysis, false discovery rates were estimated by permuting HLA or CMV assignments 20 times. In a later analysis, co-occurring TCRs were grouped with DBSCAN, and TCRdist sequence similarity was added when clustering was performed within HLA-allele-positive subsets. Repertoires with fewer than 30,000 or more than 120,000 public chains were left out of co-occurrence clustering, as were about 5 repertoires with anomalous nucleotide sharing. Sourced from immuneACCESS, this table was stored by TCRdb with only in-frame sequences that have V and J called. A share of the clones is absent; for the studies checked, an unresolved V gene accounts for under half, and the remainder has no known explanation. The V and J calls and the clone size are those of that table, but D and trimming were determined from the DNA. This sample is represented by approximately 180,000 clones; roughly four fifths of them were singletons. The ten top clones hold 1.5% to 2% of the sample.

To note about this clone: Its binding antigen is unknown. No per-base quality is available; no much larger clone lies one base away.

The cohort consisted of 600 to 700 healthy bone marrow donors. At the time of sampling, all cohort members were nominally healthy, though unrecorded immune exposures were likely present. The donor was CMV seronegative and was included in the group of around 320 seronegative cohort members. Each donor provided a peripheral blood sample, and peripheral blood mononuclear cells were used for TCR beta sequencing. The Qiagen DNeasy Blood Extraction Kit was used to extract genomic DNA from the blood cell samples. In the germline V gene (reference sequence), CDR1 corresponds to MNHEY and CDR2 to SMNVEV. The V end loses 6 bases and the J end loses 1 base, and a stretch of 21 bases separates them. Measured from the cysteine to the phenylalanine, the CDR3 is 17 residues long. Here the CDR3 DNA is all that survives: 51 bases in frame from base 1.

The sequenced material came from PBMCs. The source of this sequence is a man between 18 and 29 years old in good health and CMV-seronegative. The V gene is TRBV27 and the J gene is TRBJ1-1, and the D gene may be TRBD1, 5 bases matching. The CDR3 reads CASSPPGRVWRNTEAFF. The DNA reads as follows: TGTGCCAGCAGCCCCCCCGGCAGGGTTTGGAGGAACACTGAAGCTTTCTTT.